This TCR beta chain was sequenced in a study of cytomegalovirus exposure and HLA in healthy donors. The ends lost 6 bases at V and 4 bases at J; junction bases unmatched: 8. Germline V gene data show CDR1 as SNHLY and CDR2 as FYNNEI. The CDR3 is 15 residues long. 60 Vbeta and 13 Jbeta primers were used in PCR. The method was immunoSEQ multiplex PCR; TCRdb's version includes in-frame clones alone and lacks a portion of them. Of some 110,000 clones listed, around 75% are singletons. V usage is TRBV2 and J usage is TRBJ2-3; TRBD2 agrees at 9 bases. The origin of this receptor is a man between 60 and 70 years old in good health and CMV-seropositive. Material for sequencing was PBMCs. The DNA for the CDR3 is TGTGCCAGCAGATCGGAGCGGGGGGTACCAGATACGCAGTATTTT. Its translation: CASRSERGVPDTQYF.